These T cell receptor beta chains were read from a single sample in a study of shared T cell receptors in the human thymus. Some clones are missing from TCRdb's copy, which holds only in-frame ones; the method was immunoSEQ multiplex PCR. This sample yields some 660,000 clones, of which roughly 86% are seen a single time; 0.009% to 0.0095% belongs to the top ten. This sample also belongs to another study, concerning human thymus T cells.

Sequenced: thymocytes. These receptor sequences come from a boy in the first two years of life with a congenital heart defect. CDR3s include the opening cysteine and the closing phenylalanine or tryptophan. D genes are given only for firm matches. For some rows the clone size is stated as once, few or many, or as a class when expanded; others skip it.

TGTGCCAGCAGCCCAACCCCCTTCAGGGAAACCACAGATACGCAGTATTTT,CASSPTPFRETTDTQYF,TRBV7-6,NA,TRBJ2-3,NA
TGTGCCAGCAGGTTGCTCGGGGATAGCGGCACCTACGAGCAGTACTTC,CASRLLGDSGTYEQYF,TRBV5-8,NA,TRBJ2-7,NA
TGTGCCAGCAGTCCACGGGAGGGCCTAAGCGAGCAGTACTTC,CASSPREGLSEQYF,TRBV27,NA,TRBJ2-7,TRBD2
TGCGCCAGCAGCCAAGCGCTCGGACAGGGGTATAATTCCCCCCTCCACTTT,CASSQALGQGYNSPLHF,TRBV4-3,NA,TRBJ1-6,TRBD1
TGTGCCAGCAGCCAGGGGAGGGCACCTAACACAGATACGCAGTATTTT,CASSQGRAPNTDTQYF,TRBV9,NA,TRBJ2-3,NA
TGCGCCAGCAGCGGACTAGCGGACGTCACCCACAACAATGAGCAGTTCTTC,CASSGLADVTHNNEQFF,TRBV4-3,NA,TRBJ2-1,TRBD2
TGTGCCAGCACCGGCCGGGAACCCTACGAGCAGTACTTC,CASTGREPYEQYF,TRBV6-1,NA,TRBJ2-7,NA
TGTGCTAGTGGTTTGGTGCTAAACGACAGGGGCAACTATGGCTACACCTTC,CASGLVLNDRGNYGYTF,TRBV12-5,once,TRBJ1-2,TRBD1
TGCGCCAGCAGCTCAGCGGGAGCCGAGCAGTTCTTC,CASSSAGAEQFF,TRBV4-1,NA,TRBJ2-1,TRBD2
TGTGCCAGCAGTTACCAACAGGTTTTTGGCACAGATACGCAGTATTTT,CASSYQQVFGTDTQYF,TRBV6-5,NA,TRBJ2-3,NA
TGCAGTGCATTTAGAGGCTACACCTTC,CSAFRGYTF,TRBV20-1,NA,TRBJ1-2,NA
TGTGCCTGGAGTCGCACAGGGGGCACTGAAGCTTTCTTT,CAWSRTGGTEAFF,TRBV30,NA,TRBJ1-1,TRBD1
TGTGCCAGCTCGAGGTTTTCCTATAATTCCCCCCTCCACTTT,CASSRFSYNSPLHF,TRBV6-6,NA,TRBJ1-6,NA
TGTGCCAGCAGTTACTCTTGGGGAGGGAGCACAGATACGCAGTATTTT,CASSYSWGGSTDTQYF,TRBV6-6,NA,TRBJ2-3,TRBD2
TGTGCCAGCAGTGAGGCGGCAGTCAACTATGGCTACACCTTC,CASSEAAVNYGYTF,TRBV25-1,NA,TRBJ1-2,NA
TGTGCCTGGAATAAGGGGCACACTGAAGCTTTCTTT,CAWNKGHTEAFF,TRBV30,NA,TRBJ1-1,NA
TGTGCCAGCAGTTTATCTTTGGGACTAGTCAGCACAGATACGCAGTATTTT,CASSLSLGLVSTDTQYF,TRBV27,NA,TRBJ2-3,TRBD2
TGTGCCAGCAGTTTCGGGGGAACTGGGGATCAGCCCCAGCATTTT,CASSFGGTGDQPQHF,TRBV28,NA,TRBJ1-5,NA
TGTGCCAGCAGTTACCGCCGGGACAGGGCCTATGGCTACACCTTC,CASSYRRDRAYGYTF,TRBV6-5,NA,TRBJ1-2,TRBD1
TGCAGCGCGACAGGACCGGGAGGAAATGAGCAGTTCTTC,CSATGPGGNEQFF,TRBV29-1,NA,TRBJ2-1,NA
TGTGCCAGCAGCTTAGCGGCCAGGAAAACAGGGGGCAGAAGTGGCTACACCTTC,CASSLAARKTGGRSGYTF,TRBV11-2,NA,TRBJ1-2,TRBD1
TGTGCCAGTAGTATAGGGGAGCGGCAGGGACTGTACGAGCAGTACTTC,CASSIGERQGLYEQYF,TRBV19,NA,TRBJ2-7,NA
TGCGCCAGCAGCTTGATTGAGCGATCCACAGATACGCAGTATTTT,CASSLIERSTDTQYF,TRBV5-1,NA,TRBJ2-3,NA
TGTGCCAGCAGCCAAGCGACAGGCCTGGGCATGGATTCACCCCTCCACTTT,CASSQATGLGMDSPLHF,TRBV14,NA,TRBJ1-6,NA
TGTGCCAGCAGCTTAGGCGGGGGGGCCGTGAATGAGCAGTTCTTC,CASSLGGGAVNEQFF,TRBV7-3,once,TRBJ2-1,TRBD2
TGTGCCATGGAGGGACAGGGGGCCCCTGAAGCTTTCTTT,CAMEGQGAPEAFF,TRBV2,NA,TRBJ1-1,TRBD1
TGTGCCAGCAGCTTGGGGGTACAGGGGGCCAAAAACATTCAGTACTTC,CASSLGVQGAKNIQYF,TRBV7-2,NA,TRBJ2-4,TRBD1
TGTGCCAGTAGACCCCAGGGGGGAAGCGCAGATACGCAGTATTTT,CASRPQGGSADTQYF,TRBV19,NA,TRBJ2-3,NA
TGTGCCAGCAGCCAAGGGGGGCACGGCCCCCTAATCTATGGCTACACCTTC,CASSQGGHGPLIYGYTF,TRBV14,NA,TRBJ1-2,NA
TGTGCCAGCAGCTTAGGGTTGGCAGCGACTGAAGCTTTCTTT,CASSLGLAATEAFF,TRBV11-2,NA,TRBJ1-1,NA
TGTGCCACTCGCCCGGGACAGCACTCCTACGAGCAGTACTTC,CATRPGQHSYEQYF,TRBV28,NA,TRBJ2-7,TRBD1
TGCGCCAGCAGCCCCCTCGCCGGCGGGAACTACAATGAGCAGTTCTTC,CASSPLAGGNYNEQFF,TRBV4-1,NA,TRBJ2-1,NA
TGTGCCAGCTCGCACGACATGCCGCGTTACAGGCCCCAGCATTTT,CASSHDMPRYRPQHF,TRBV18,NA,TRBJ1-5,NA
TGTGCCAGCAGCCATTCATTCCCTAGCGGGGGGTCCGCCGCAGACAATGAGCAGTTCTTC,CASSHSFPSGGSAADNEQFF,TRBV14,NA,TRBJ2-1,TRBD2
TGTGCCAGTAGATCCGGGACAGGGGGTTGGCAGCCCCAGCATTTT,CASRSGTGGWQPQHF,TRBV19,NA,TRBJ1-5,TRBD1
TGTGCCAGCAATCCTCGGGGGGAGGGGTCCTACGAGCAGTACTTC,CASNPRGEGSYEQYF,TRBV6-5,NA,TRBJ2-7,TRBD2
TGCGCCAGCAGCCAAGATCCGCAGGGAGAGACCCAGTACTTC,CASSQDPQGETQYF,TRBV4-3,NA,TRBJ2-5,NA
TGTGCCAGTAGTTTCAAGGCGGGACGGCAGTACTTC,CASSFKAGRQYF,TRBV19,few,TRBJ2-7,NA
TGTGCCAGCAGCTTGGTACAGGGGGCTAACTACGAGCAGTACTTC,CASSLVQGANYEQYF,TRBV5-5,NA,TRBJ2-7,TRBD1
TGTGCCAGCAGCTTGGAAAGCGGAACAGATACGCAGTATTTT,CASSLESGTDTQYF,TRBV5-6,NA,TRBJ2-3,NA
TGTGCCAGCAGCAAAATCGCGGGGAACACTGAAGCTTTCTTT,CASSKIAGNTEAFF,TRBV28,NA,TRBJ1-1,NA
TGTGCCAGCAGTGGGCCCAATAGCAATCAGCCCCAGCATTTT,CASSGPNSNQPQHF,TRBV25-1,NA,TRBJ1-5,NA
TGCAGCGGGGGGTACCTACAGGGGTCGCGCGGCTACACCTTC,CSGGYLQGSRGYTF,TRBV29-1,once,TRBJ1-2,TRBD1